This TCR beta chain is drawn from a study of blood T cell repertoires in COVID-19. Study as a whole: From the United States, Italy and Spain came samples of acute and convalescent COVID-19.

The V end was cut by 8 bases, the J end by 1 base, with 10 bases between. The CDR3 consists of 13 residues. CDR1 and CDR2 from the germline V gene are SNHLY and FYNNEI. Per the authors' pipeline: Reference gene primer amplification gave estimated nucleated cell counts. Produced via immunoSEQ multiplex PCR; TCRdb's table is partial and in-frame only. From that table come the V and J calls and clone size; the DNA was used to work out D and trimming. The sample shows 360,000 or so clones, roughly nine tenths of them seen only once. The origin of this receptor is an older woman with COVID-19, enrolled during active disease. Input material: peripheral blood. V and J are TRBV2 and TRBJ2-3; D is perhaps TRBD2 (6 bases). Written as DNA, the CDR3 is TGTGCCAGCGGGGCGGGGCGCACAGATACGCAGTATTTT. Translating it yields CASGAGRTDTQYF.